This TCR beta chain was recorded in a study of T cell responses to AZD1222 COVID-19 vaccine. General study results and limits: Researchers report vaccine-associated CD4 TCRs spanning spike, with dominance at 160-218 and 743-854.

This clone appeared a single time. The antigen is not known. The data were produced by immunoSEQ multiplex PCR, yet TCRdb's version contains in-frame clones alone and is incomplete. The data show about 160,000 clones, 92% seen once. The V end lost 0 bases, the J end lost 4 bases, and 9 bases lay between the germline ends. The CDR3 length is 14 residues. From germline, CDR1 is MNHEY and CDR2 SVGEGT. The sample here was peripheral blood, taken on day 0 of MenACWY control vaccination. This sequence was found in an adult in good health. The chain links TRBV6-2 or TRBV6-3 to TRBJ2-5; D unclear. The CDR3, as DNA: TGTGCCAGCAGTTACTCGAATTCGAGAGAGACCCAGTACTTC. It codes for CASSYSNSRETQYF.